Included here is one T cell receptor beta chain sequence, with context. The specificity of this receptor is unknown. The record has no base qualities; no much larger clone is one base away. V drops 0 bases and J drops 8 bases, leaving 16 bases in between. CDR1 and CDR2 are drawn from the germline V gene (reference sequence): SEHNR, FQNEAQ. The CDR3 runs 15 amino acids, cysteine and phenylalanine included. The CDR3 DNA has 45 bases and is translated from base 1. The sample comes from a study of cytomegalovirus exposure and HLA in healthy donors (dated by TCRdb to about 2017). For the wider study: According to a later analysis, one platform produced both the roughly 130 validation repertoires and the 666 repertoires of the first cohort. To predict cytomegalovirus infection status, the study combined high-throughput TCR immunosequencing, statistical association of individual TCRs with disease status, and machine learning. Along with the roughly 700-subject first cohort, a separate validation cohort of over a hundred different subjects was used. The study aimed to test whether cataloging public T cell receptors could reveal signatures of past pathogen exposure. Study-wide findings and limitations: The study gave a list of 150 to 200 TCR beta chains associated with cytomegalovirus. It was suggested by the authors that the approach could potentially be generalized to other disease states and immunological phenotypes. In a later analysis, TCRs clustered in the first cohort were found to also tend to co-occur in the 120 validation repertoires, with approximately 93% of cluster scores above 0. In both the original and validation cohorts, the classifier was reported to diagnose cytomegalovirus status with high specificity and sensitivity. All 130 or so repertoires were used to score co-occurrence in the validation cohort in a later analysis, because that analysis had no HLA typing for the cohort. Most TCR sequences were seen in very few donors, while some public TCRs were found in many individuals. In vitro tests confirmed that a few of the cytomegalovirus-associated TCR beta chains recognize cytomegalovirus antigens.

The receptor library was made with the immunoSEQ multiplex PCR assay. On the authors' methods: A statistical classification framework was developed to diagnose cytomegalovirus status using the catalog of TCR beta chain sequences. In its TCRdb copy, this immuneACCESS table keeps in-frame sequences only and misses some clones. Where compared with another copy, unresolved V genes explain less than half of these, and the others have no known cause. V, J and clone size reflect that table, while D and trimming were determined from the DNA. The sample includes under 250,000 clones, with around nine tenths observed a single time. 2% of the sample lies in the top ten. The donors were included in the validation cohort of 90 to 150 subjects, a group kept apart from the approximately 700-subject first cohort.

The specimen was PBMCs. The clonotype was recovered from a woman between 18 and 29 years old in good health and CMV-seropositive. The chain uses TRBV7-9 and TRBJ1-2; no D segment can be confidently identified. The CDR3 loop reads CASSLAYPERGGYTF. The nucleotides are TGTGCCAGCAGCTTAGCTTACCCAGAACGAGGGGGCTACACCTTC.